This T cell receptor (beta chain) was recorded in a study of T cells in Graves' hyperthyroidism and ophthalmopathy. Per germline, CDR1 MNHEY and CDR2 SMNVEV (reference sequence). V shed 10 bases, J shed 0 bases, and the junction held 4 bases outside the gene matches. This CDR3 comprises 14 residues. RNA transcripts served as the template for amplifying TCR beta CDR3 regions. The HTBI set primed first-round TCR CDR3 RT-PCR. TCRdb processed the multiplex PCR reads anew with MiXCR; each CDR3 protein has one entry. The sample lists hundreds of thousands of distinct CDR3 sequences, about 13% occurring once. The sample holds many counts of this clonotype.

J is TRBJ2-3 and V is TRBV27, with 10 nucleotides matching TRBD2. The sequence came from a woman younger than 35 with Graves' hyperthyroidism. The source material was blood. CDR3 loop: CATGLAVSTDTQYF. Written as DNA, the CDR3 is TGTGCCACCGGACTAGCGGTTAGCACAGATACGCAGTATTTT.